This TCR beta chain was observed in a study of CD8+CD57+ T cells in acquired aplastic anemia. Profiling that covered TCR beta VDJ and CDR3 relied on genomic DNA as its template. Each CDR3 protein is one row after TCRdb ran MiXCR on the reads. The sample consists of roughly 500,000 distinct CDR3 sequences, about a third of them appearing once. Findings of the study overall: Patient and control CD8+ Simpson's diversity was not significantly different.

As regards this clonotype: Its antigen is unknown.

In patients chosen for sequencing, flow cytometry had shown CD8+CD57+ cell expansion. Trimming removed 7 bases from V and 1 base from J; junction bases left unmatched: 10. Germline lookup yields CDR1 SNHLY and CDR2 FYNNEI. The CDR3 is 15 residues long. The sequencing sample was made of sorted CD4+, CD8+, or CD8+CD57+ T cells (not recorded which) from PBMCs. The TCR originated in a human donor with aplastic anemia. V and J are TRBV2 and TRBJ2-7; TRBD1 matches 7 bases. CDR3 region: CASISDRAVSYEQYF. CDR3 nucleotides: TGTGCCAGCATCTCCGACAGGGCGGTATCCTACGAGCAGTACTTC.